The rows below give T cell receptor beta chains drawn from one sample of a study of blood T cell repertoires in COVID-19. Produced via immunoSEQ multiplex PCR; TCRdb's table is partial and in-frame only. The repertoire holds 250,000 or so clones, 80% to 90% seen once, with about 3.8% in the top ten. Input material: PBMCs or T cells enriched from blood (not recorded which). The source of these receptors is a woman in her thirties or forties who had been exposed to COVID-19. The CDR3 runs from the conserved cysteine through the conserved F or W. D genes are given only for firm matches. Where a row states a size, it is once, few, many or the class of an expanded clone; other rows omit it.

cdr3_aa: CASTTGGTGTQKLFF
cdr3_nt: TGTGCCAGCACTACGGGGGGGACAGGGACCCAAAAACTGTTTTTT
clone_size: NA
d_call: TRBD1
v_call: TRBV2
j_call: TRBJ1-4

cdr3_aa: CASPRVAGLNTGELFF
cdr3_nt: TGTGCCAGCCCCCGGGTAGCGGGGTTGAACACCGGGGAGCTGTTTTTT
clone_size: few
d_call: TRBD2
v_call: TRBV7-9
j_call: TRBJ2-2

cdr3_aa: CASSLSPFVAGGEQYF
cdr3_nt: TGTGCCAGCAGCTTGTCCCCGTTTGTAGCGGGGGGAGAGCAGTACTTC
clone_size: many
d_call: TRBD2
v_call: TRBV7-3
j_call: TRBJ2-7

cdr3_aa: CASSVTGTSWEQFF
cdr3_nt: TGTGCCAGCAGTGTGACCGGGACTAGCTGGGAGCAGTTCTTC
clone_size: once
d_call: TRBD2
v_call: TRBV6-2/TRBV6-3
j_call: TRBJ2-1

cdr3_aa: CATSDSGDANTEAFF
cdr3_nt: TGTGCCACCAGTGATTCGGGAGACGCGAACACTGAAGCTTTCTTT
clone_size: NA
d_call: NA
v_call: TRBV24-1
j_call: TRBJ1-1

cdr3_aa: CASSVVAGGSYEQYF
cdr3_nt: TGTGCCAGTAGTGTAGTAGCGGGGGGCTCCTACGAGCAGTACTTC
clone_size: NA
d_call: TRBD2
v_call: TRBV19
j_call: TRBJ2-7

cdr3_aa: CASILDSNQPQHF
cdr3_nt: TGTGCCAGCATCCTAGATAGCAATCAGCCCCAGCATTTT
clone_size: NA
d_call: NA
v_call: TRBV5-8
j_call: TRBJ1-5

cdr3_aa: CASRTDSGGYTF
cdr3_nt: TGTGCCAGTAGAACGGACAGTGGTGGCTACACCTTC
clone_size: NA
d_call: NA
v_call: TRBV19
j_call: TRBJ1-2

cdr3_aa: CASSLVTGNTEAFF
cdr3_nt: TGTGCCAGCAGTTTGGTAACGGGGAACACTGAAGCTTTCTTT
clone_size: NA
d_call: NA
v_call: TRBV28
j_call: TRBJ1-1

cdr3_aa: CATRLAGARGETQYF
cdr3_nt: TGTGCCACAAGACTAGCGGGGGCCCGGGGGGAGACCCAGTACTTC
clone_size: NA
d_call: TRBD2
v_call: TRBV6-6
j_call: TRBJ2-5

cdr3_aa: CASSFQQVNSPLHF
cdr3_nt: TGTGCCAGCAGCTTCCAACAGGTTAACTCACCCCTCCACTTT
clone_size: NA
d_call: NA
v_call: TRBV7-9
j_call: TRBJ1-6

cdr3_aa: CASSLIPSRDNEQFF
cdr3_nt: TGTGCCAGCAGCTTAATACCTAGCCGCGACAATGAGCAGTTCTTC
clone_size: NA
d_call: NA
v_call: TRBV11-2
j_call: TRBJ2-1

cdr3_aa: CASSGFGTSSNEQFF
cdr3_nt: TGTGCCAGCAGCGGATTTGGGACTAGCTCTAATGAGCAGTTCTTC
clone_size: NA
d_call: TRBD2
v_call: TRBV9
j_call: TRBJ2-1

cdr3_aa: CASSQGNYGYTF
cdr3_nt: TGTGCCAGCAGTCAGGGAAACTATGGCTACACCTTC
clone_size: NA
d_call: NA
v_call: TRBV6-5
j_call: TRBJ1-2

cdr3_aa: CASRASGIRETQYF
cdr3_nt: TGTGCCAGCAGGGCTAGCGGAATCCGAGAGACCCAGTACTTC
clone_size: NA
d_call: TRBD2
v_call: TRBV6-5
j_call: TRBJ2-5

cdr3_aa: CASSYAGQRYEQYF
cdr3_nt: TGTGCCAGCAGTTACGCGGGACAGCGCTACGAGCAGTACTTC
clone_size: NA
d_call: NA
v_call: TRBV6-5
j_call: TRBJ2-7

cdr3_aa: CASSSRQGEGQPQHF
cdr3_nt: TGTGCCAGCAGCTCCCGACAGGGGGAGGGACAGCCCCAGCATTTT
clone_size: NA
d_call: TRBD1
v_call: TRBV7-2
j_call: TRBJ1-5

cdr3_aa: CASSESGGGTEAFF
cdr3_nt: TGTGCCAGCAGTGAATCGGGCGGGGGGACTGAAGCTTTCTTT
clone_size: NA
d_call: NA
v_call: TRBV2
j_call: TRBJ1-1

cdr3_aa: CAISSSASISSGEQYF
cdr3_nt: TGTGCCATCAGCTCATCCGCCTCAATTTCTTCGGGTGAGCAGTACTTC
clone_size: NA
d_call: NA
v_call: TRBV10-3
j_call: TRBJ2-7

cdr3_aa: CASSPFSQQGETQYF
cdr3_nt: TGTGCCAGCAGCCCCTTTTCCCAGCAGGGGGAGACCCAGTACTTC
clone_size: NA
d_call: NA
v_call: TRBV9
j_call: TRBJ2-5

cdr3_aa: CAHKYRGEQYF
cdr3_nt: TGTGCCCATAAGTACAGGGGCGAGCAGTACTTC
clone_size: NA
d_call: TRBD1
v_call: TRBV27
j_call: TRBJ2-7

cdr3_aa: CASRTSPGTRGYEQYF
cdr3_nt: TGTGCCAGCAGAACATCACCAGGGACTAGAGGTTACGAGCAGTACTTC
clone_size: NA
d_call: TRBD2
v_call: TRBV28
j_call: TRBJ2-7